The source of this T cell receptor beta chain is a study of blood T cell repertoires in COVID-19. Study at large: Material from acute and convalescent COVID-19 was sourced from the United States, Italy and Spain. PBMCs, B-cell-depleted T cells, or T cells were the source of the cDNA or gDNA that made up the material.

J was trimmed by 5 bases and V by 1 base; bases with no gene match: 12. This CDR3 region has 17 residues. Looked up from germline, CDR1 is LGHDT and CDR2 is YNNKEL (reference sequence). Per the study methods: The authors estimated nucleated cell counts from reference gene primer amplification. The data were produced by immunoSEQ multiplex PCR, yet TCRdb's version contains in-frame clones alone and is incomplete. The V and J calls and clone size come from that table; D and trimming were worked out from the DNA. Of 65,000 to 75,000 clones in the sample, 89% were seen once. The chain joins TRBV3-1 (or the pseudogene TRBV3-2) to TRBJ2-5; TRBD2 agrees at 8 bases. This TCR came from a woman between 45 and 65 years old with active COVID-19. Sequencing used peripheral blood. The CDR3: CASSQGTSSTRGETQYF. Written as DNA, the CDR3 is TGTGCCAGCAGCCAAGGGACTAGCTCAACGCGAGGGGAGACCCAGTACTTC.